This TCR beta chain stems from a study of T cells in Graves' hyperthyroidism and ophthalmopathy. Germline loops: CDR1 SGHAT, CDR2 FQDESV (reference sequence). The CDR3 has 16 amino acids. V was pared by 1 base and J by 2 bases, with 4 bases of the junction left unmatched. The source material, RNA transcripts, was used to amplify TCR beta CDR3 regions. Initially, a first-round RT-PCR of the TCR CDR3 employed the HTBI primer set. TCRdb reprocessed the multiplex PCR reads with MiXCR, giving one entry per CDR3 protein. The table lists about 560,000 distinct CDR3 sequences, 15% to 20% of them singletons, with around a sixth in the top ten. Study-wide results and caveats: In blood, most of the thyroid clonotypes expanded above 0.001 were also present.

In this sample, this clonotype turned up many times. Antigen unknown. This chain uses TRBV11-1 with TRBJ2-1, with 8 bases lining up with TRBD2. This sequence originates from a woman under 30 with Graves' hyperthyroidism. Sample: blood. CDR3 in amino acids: CASSLEGLGAYNEQFF. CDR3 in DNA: TGTGCCAGCAGCTTAGAGGGACTAGGAGCCTACAATGAGCAGTTCTTC.